This T cell receptor beta chain was identified during a study of read filtering for tumor transcriptome and immune sequencing. About the study: IR-seq gave about 3.5 to 11 million TCR reads per sample; RNA-seq gave about 80 to 1273. General study results and limits: Single-read clonotypes: roughly 81% of IR-seq clonotypes (about 3.5% of reads), around three quarters of RNA-seq clonotypes (less than 50% of reads).

From around 440 ng of RNA, a library with molecular barcoded alpha/delta and beta/gamma adaptors was made. MiXCR, applied by TCRdb to the reads, yields one record per CDR3 protein. The sample includes approximately 61,000 distinct CDR3 sequences, approximately 20% of them seen just once. Between the trimmed V and J ends, which lost 6 bases and 8 bases, there was a span of 17 bases. CDR1 and CDR2 from the germline V gene are MNHEY and SMNVEV (reference sequence). The CDR3 loop spans 14 amino acids. This clonotype was seen many times. Its antigen remains unidentified. The clonotype comes from a donor at least 40 years old with multiple myeloma. The chain combines TRBV27 with TRBJ2-1; D tentatively reads TRBD1 or TRBD2 (5 bases each). The sample taken for sequencing was a population of CD138-negative cells sorted from bone marrow. CDR3 protein: CASSPGPYNDEQFF. In DNA, the CDR3 is TGTGCCAGCAGCCCGGGACCCTACAATGATGAGCAGTTCTTC.